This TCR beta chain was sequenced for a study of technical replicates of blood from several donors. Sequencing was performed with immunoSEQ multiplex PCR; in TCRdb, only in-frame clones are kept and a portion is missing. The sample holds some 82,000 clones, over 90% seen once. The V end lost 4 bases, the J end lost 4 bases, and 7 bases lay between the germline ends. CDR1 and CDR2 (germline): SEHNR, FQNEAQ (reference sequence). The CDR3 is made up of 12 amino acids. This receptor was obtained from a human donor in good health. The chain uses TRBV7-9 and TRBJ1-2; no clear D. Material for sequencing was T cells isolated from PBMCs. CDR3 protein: CASSSHIYGYTF. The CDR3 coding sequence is TGTGCCAGCAGCTCGCACATCTATGGCTACACCTTC.